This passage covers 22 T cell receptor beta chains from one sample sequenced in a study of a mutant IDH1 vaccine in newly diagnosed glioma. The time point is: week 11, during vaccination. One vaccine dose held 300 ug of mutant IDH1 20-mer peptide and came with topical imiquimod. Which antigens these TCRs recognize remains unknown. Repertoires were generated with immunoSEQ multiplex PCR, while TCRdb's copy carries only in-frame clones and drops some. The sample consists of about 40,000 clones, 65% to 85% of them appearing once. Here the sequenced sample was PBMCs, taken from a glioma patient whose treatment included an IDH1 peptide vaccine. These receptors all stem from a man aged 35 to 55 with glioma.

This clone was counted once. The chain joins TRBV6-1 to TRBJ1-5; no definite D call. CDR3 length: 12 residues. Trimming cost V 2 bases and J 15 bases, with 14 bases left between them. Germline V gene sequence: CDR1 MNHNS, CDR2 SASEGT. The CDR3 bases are TGTGCCAGCAGTGAAAGCCCAGTTGGAGGGCATTTT. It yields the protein CASSESPVGGHF.

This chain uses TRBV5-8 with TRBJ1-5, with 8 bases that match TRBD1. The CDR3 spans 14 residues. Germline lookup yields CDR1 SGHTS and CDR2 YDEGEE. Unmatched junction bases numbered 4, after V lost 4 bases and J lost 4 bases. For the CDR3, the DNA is TGTGCCAGCAGCAGACAGGGGCCAAATCAGCCCCAGCATTTT. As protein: CASSRQGPNQPQHF.

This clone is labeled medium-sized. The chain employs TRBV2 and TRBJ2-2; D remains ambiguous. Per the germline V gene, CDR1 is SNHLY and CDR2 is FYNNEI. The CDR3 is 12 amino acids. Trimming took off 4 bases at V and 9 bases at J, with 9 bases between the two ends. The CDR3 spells CASSGNHRELFF. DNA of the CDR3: TGTGCCAGCAGTGGAAACCACCGGGAGCTGTTTTTT.

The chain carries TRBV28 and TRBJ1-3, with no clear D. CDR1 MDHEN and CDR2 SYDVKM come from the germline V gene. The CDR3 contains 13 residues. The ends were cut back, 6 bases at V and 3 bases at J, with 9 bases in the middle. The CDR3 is CASREVGGNTIYF. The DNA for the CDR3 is TGTGCCAGCAGGGAAGTAGGTGGAAACACCATATATTTT.

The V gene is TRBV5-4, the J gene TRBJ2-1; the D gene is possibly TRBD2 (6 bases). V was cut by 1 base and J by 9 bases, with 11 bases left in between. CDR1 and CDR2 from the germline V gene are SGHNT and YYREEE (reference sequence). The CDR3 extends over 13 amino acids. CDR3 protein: CASSLWREGEQFF. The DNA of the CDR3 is TGTGCCAGCAGCTTGTGGAGGGAAGGTGAGCAGTTCTTC.

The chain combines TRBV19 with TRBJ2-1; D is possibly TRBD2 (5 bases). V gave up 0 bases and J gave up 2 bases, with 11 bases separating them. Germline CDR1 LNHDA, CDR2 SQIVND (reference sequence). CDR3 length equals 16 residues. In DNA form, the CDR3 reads TGTGCCAGTAGTATAGATCCCGGGAATGCCTACAATGAGCAGTTCTTC. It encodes CASSIDPGNAYNEQFF.

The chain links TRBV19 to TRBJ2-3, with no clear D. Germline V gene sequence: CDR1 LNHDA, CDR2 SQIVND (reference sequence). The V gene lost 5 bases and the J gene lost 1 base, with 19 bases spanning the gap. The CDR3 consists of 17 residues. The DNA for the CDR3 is TGTGCCAGTAGTTCCCAGGCCCTAGTTCGAGGCACAGATACGCAGTATTTT. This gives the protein CASSSQALVRGTDTQYF.

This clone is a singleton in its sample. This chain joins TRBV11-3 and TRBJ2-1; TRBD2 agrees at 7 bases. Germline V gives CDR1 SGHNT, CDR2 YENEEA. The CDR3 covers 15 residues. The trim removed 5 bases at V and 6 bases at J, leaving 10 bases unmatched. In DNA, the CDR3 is TGTGCCAGCAGCCTTCGGGGCACGGGGGGCAATGAGCAGTTCTTC. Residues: CASSLRGTGGNEQFF.

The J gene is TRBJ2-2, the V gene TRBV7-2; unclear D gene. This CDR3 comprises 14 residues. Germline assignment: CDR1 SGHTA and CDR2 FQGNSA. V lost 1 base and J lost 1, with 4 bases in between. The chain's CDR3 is CASSLVGNTGELFF. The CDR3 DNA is TGTGCCAGCAGCTTAGTCGGGAACACCGGGGAGCTGTTTTTT.

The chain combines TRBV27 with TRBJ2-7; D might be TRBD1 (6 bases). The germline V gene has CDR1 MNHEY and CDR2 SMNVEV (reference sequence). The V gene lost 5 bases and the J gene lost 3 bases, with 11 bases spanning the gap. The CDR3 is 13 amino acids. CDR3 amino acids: CASSKTGIYEQYF. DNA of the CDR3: TGTGCCAGCAGTAAAACAGGGATCTACGAGCAGTACTTC.

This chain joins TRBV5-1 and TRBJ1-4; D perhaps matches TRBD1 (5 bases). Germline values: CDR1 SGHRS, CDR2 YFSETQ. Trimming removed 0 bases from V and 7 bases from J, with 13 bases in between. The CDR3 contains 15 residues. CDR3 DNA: TGCGCCAGCAGCTTGGCCGGGACCCACTCTGAAAAACTGTTTTTT. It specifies CASSLAGTHSEKLFF.

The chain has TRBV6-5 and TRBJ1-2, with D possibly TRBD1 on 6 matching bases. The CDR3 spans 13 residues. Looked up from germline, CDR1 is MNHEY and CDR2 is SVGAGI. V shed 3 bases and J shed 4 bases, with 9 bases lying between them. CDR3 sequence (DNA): TGTGCCAGCAGTTATACAGGGATCTATGGCTACACCTTC. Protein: CASSYTGIYGYTF.

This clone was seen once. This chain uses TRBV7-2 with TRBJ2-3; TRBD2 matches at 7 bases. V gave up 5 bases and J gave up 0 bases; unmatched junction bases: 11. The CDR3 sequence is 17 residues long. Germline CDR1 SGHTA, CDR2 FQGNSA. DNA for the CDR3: TGTGCCAGCAGCCCGCTAACGGGACTACCTAGCACAGATACGCAGTATTTT. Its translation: CASSPLTGLPSTDTQYF.

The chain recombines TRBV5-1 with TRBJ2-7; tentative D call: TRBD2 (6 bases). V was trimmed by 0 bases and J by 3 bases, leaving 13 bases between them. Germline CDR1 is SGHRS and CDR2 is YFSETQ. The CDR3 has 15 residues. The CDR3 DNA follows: TGCGCCAGCAGCTTGGTCCCGGGAGCTTTCTACGAGCAGTACTTC. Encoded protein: CASSLVPGAFYEQYF.

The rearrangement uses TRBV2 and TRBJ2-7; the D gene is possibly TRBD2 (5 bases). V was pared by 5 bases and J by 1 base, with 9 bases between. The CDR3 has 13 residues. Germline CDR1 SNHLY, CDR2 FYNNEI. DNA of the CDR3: TGTGCCAGCAGTCTACCGGGGTCCTACGAGCAGTACTTC. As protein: CASSLPGSYEQYF.

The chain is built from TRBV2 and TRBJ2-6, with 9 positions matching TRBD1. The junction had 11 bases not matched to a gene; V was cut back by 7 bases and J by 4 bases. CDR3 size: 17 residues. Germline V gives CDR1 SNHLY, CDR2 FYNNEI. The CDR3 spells CASTILKTGGGANVLTF. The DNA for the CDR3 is TGTGCCAGCACCATCCTTAAAACAGGGGGCGGGGCCAACGTCCTGACTTTC.

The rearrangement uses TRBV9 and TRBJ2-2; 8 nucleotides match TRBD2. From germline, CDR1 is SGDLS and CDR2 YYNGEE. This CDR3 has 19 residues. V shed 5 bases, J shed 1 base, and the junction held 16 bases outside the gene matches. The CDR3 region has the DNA TGTGCCAGCAGACCCGGGACACTAGGACTAGCAGGGAACACCGGGGAGCTGTTTTTT. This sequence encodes CASRPGTLGLAGNTGELFF.

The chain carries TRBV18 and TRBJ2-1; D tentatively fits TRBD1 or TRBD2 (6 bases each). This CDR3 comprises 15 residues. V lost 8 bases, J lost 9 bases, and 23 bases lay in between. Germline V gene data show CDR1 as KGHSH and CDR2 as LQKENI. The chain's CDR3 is CASRSSGAPLSEQFF. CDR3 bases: TGTGCCAGCCGATCCTCGGGGGCACCTTTGAGTGAGCAGTTCTTC.

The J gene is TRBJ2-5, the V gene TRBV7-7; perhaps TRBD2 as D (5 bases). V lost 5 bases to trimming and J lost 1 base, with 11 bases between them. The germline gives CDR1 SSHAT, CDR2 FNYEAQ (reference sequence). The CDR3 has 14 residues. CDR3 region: CASSPQLGQETQYF. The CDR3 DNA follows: TGTGCCAGCAGCCCACAACTAGGCCAAGAGACCCAGTACTTC.

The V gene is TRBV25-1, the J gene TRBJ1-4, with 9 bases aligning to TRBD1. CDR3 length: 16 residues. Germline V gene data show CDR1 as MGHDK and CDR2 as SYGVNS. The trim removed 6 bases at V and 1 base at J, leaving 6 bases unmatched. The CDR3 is CASREDRGGTNEKLFF. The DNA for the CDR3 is TGTGCCAGCAGAGAAGACAGGGGGGGAACTAATGAAAAACTGTTTTTT. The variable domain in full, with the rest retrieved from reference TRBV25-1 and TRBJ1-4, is EADIYQTPRYLVIGTGKKITLECSQTMGHDKMYWYQQDPGMELHLIHYSYGVNSTEKGDLSSESTVSRIRTEHFPLTLESARPSHTSQYLCASREDRGGTNEKLFFGSGTQLSVL.

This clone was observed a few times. The CDR3 nucleotides read TGTGCCAGCAGGGACGCGGGGGGCCCCGGGGAGACCCAGTACTTC. This codes for CASRDAGGPGETQYF. J is TRBJ2-5 and V is TRBV6-1, with 8 bases lining up with TRBD2. Germline V CDR1 and CDR2: MNHNS, SASEGT. V was clipped by 6 bases and J by 5 bases; unmatched bases: 11. This CDR3 has 15 residues.

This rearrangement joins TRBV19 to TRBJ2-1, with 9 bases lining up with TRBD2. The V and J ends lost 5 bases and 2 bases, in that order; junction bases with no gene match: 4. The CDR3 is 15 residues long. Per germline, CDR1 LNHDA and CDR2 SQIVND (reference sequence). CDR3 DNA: TGTGCCAGTAGTTCCGGACTAGCGCCCTACAATGAGCAGTTCTTC. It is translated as CASSSGLAPYNEQFF.